The 21 T cell receptor beta chains listed next were all sequenced from one sample in a study of blood T cells in healthy people across ages. For the second PCR, which ran for about 6 to 12 cycles, a sample-barcoded 5' primer and a J-beta primer mix were used. TCRdb re-called the 5' RACE reads with MiXCR, one entry per CDR3 protein. The table shows around 870,000 distinct CDR3 sequences, with 29% occurring only once. The sequenced sample was blood. Every receptor here comes from an elderly woman in good health.

About this clonotype itself: One end of the junction fails to match germline, which may point to a read error. The chain joins TRBV10-3 to TRBJ1-4; no firm D call. The germline gives CDR1 ENHRY, CDR2 SYGVKD. The CDR3 is 13 residues long. CDR3 region: CAVSDQNNEKLFF. The CDR3 coding sequence is TGTGCCGTCAGTGATCAGAACAATGAAAAACTGTTTTTT.

V is TRBV5-6 and J is TRBJ1-2, with no clear D. This CDR3 spans 13 amino acids. The germline V gene has CDR1 SGHDT and CDR2 YYEEEE. The V gene lost 2 bases and the J gene lost 8 bases, with 13 bases spanning the gap. As DNA, the CDR3 is TGTGCCAGCAGCTTTCAGCGTATCCCGGGCTACACCTTC. Translated, it gives CASSFQRIPGYTF.

For this clonotype: The germline gene is not matched at one end of the junction; a read error may be the cause. V and J are TRBV7-2 and TRBJ2-4; 9 bases fit TRBD2. The J call is uncertain, as TRBJ2-7 better fits the DNA end. Per germline, CDR1 SGHTA and CDR2 FQGNSA. This CDR3 is 14 amino acids long. The CDR3 DNA reads TGTGTCAGCAGCTTTGGCGGGGGGGCCTCCGAGCAGTACTTC. It encodes CVSSFGGGASEQYF.

This clonotype was counted a few times. The rearrangement uses TRBV7-9 and TRBJ1-4; D is ambiguous. Germline V gene data show CDR1 as SEHNR and CDR2 as FQNEAQ (reference sequence). The length of the CDR3 is 15 residues. V lost 5 bases and J lost 0, with 10 bases in between. The CDR3 is CASSTSDATNEKLFF. CDR3 DNA: TGTGCCAGCAGCACCTCAGACGCAACTAATGAAAAACTGTTTTTT. The entire variable domain, with the rest obtained from reference TRBV7-9 and TRBJ1-4, is as follows: DTGVSQNPRHKITKRGQNVTFRCDPISEHNRLYWYRQTLGQGPEFLTYFQNEAQLEKSRLLSDRFSAERPKGSFSTLEIQRTEQGDSAMYLCASSTSDATNEKLFFGSGTQLSVL.

On this clonotype itself: One end of the junction does not line up with germline, which may come from a read error. This chain links TRBV4-2 with TRBJ1-4; D is undetermined. This CDR3 region has 11 residues. Germline loops: CDR1 LGHNA, CDR2 YNFKEQ. The CDR3 nucleotides read TGTGTCAGCAGCCAAGGAGCTGGGCAGTTTTTT. It translates to CVSSQGAGQFF.

This clonotype has just a few counts. A read error may be the cause here, since a much bigger clone is one base away. The chain couples TRBV29-1 to TRBJ2-1; D gene uncertain. This CDR3 region has 14 residues. The germline V gene encodes CDR1 SQVTM and CDR2 ANQGSEA. The CDR3 DNA sequence: TGCAGCGTTGTAGGTGGCAGCTCCTGCAATGAGCAGTTCTTC. Its translation: CSVVGGSSCNEQFF.

This clonotype was seen at least ten times. The gene calls are TRBV7-2 and TRBJ2-3; 13 nucleotides match TRBD2. Trimming removed 5 bases from V and 3 bases from J; junction bases left unmatched: 14. The length of the CDR3 is 19 residues. Germline lookup yields CDR1 SGHTA and CDR2 FQGNSA. CDR3 sequence reads: CASSASKRLAGGLTDTQYF. The CDR3 DNA reads TGTGCCAGCAGCGCCAGCAAAAGACTAGCGGGGGGCCTAACAGATACGCAGTATTTT.

This clonotype was observed many times. The V call is TRBV10-3, the J call TRBJ2-3, with TRBD2 matching over 9 bases. Germline CDR1 is ENHRY and CDR2 is SYGVKD. J was trimmed by 1 base and V by 4 bases; bases with no gene match: 0. CDR3 length equals 14 residues. The CDR3 region has the DNA TGTGCCATCAGTGGACTAGCGGGCACAGATACGCAGTATTTT. The encoded protein is CAISGLAGTDTQYF.

J is TRBJ2-1 and V is TRBV6-2 or TRBV6-3; 14 nucleotides line up with TRBD2. Germline loops: CDR1 MNHEY, CDR2 SVGEGT. J gave up 6 bases and V 7 bases, and 5 bases lay outside the gene matches. There are 15 residues in the CDR3. The DNA for the CDR3 is TGTGCCAGCAAAAGGGGGACTAGCGGGGGCAATGAGCAGTTCTTC. Amino acids: CASKRGTSGGNEQFF.

In its sample, this clonotype was seen many times. The genes are TRBV6-2 or TRBV6-3 and TRBJ2-1, with a tentative D call TRBD1 (6 bases). V dropped 4 bases and J dropped 0 bases, with 16 bases sitting between them. This CDR3 is 17 amino acids long. From germline, CDR1 is MNHEY and CDR2 SVGEGT. The CDR3, as DNA: TGTGCCAGCAGTTCTGCCCCAGGGGTGGGCTCCTACAATGAGCAGTTCTTC. It translates to CASSSAPGVGSYNEQFF.

This chain links TRBV7-2 with TRBJ2-5, with D maybe TRBD1 (5 bases). Germline CDR1 is SGHTA and CDR2 is FQGNSA. V gave up 2 bases and J gave up 5 bases, with 15 bases separating them. The CDR3 is 15 amino acids. CDR3 DNA sequence: TGTGCCAGCAGCTTACAGGGCGTACTGGGGGAGACCCAGTACTTC. Its protein is CASSLQGVLGETQYF.

This chain connects TRBV11-2 to TRBJ2-7; TRBD2 might be the D (6 bases). Germline loops: CDR1 SGHAT, CDR2 FQNNGV. Trimming cost V 1 base and J 2 bases, with 15 bases left between them. This CDR3 contains 16 residues. CDR3 bases: TGTGCCAGCAGCTTAGTTCGTACGCCGGGAGCCTACGAGCAGTACTTC. Encoded protein: CASSLVRTPGAYEQYF.

V is TRBV6-5 and J is TRBJ1-1, with D maybe TRBD1 (6 bases). The germline gives CDR1 MNHEY, CDR2 SVGAGI. V lost 7 bases to trimming and J lost 3 bases, with 12 bases between them. CDR3 length: 13 amino acids. This CDR3 reads CASKRGGDTEAFF. Here the CDR3 DNA reads TGTGCCAGCAAGAGAGGGGGGGACACTGAAGCTTTCTTT.

Points on this clonotype: Given a much more abundant clone one base away, this may be a read error. This chain links TRBV20-1 with TRBJ2-5; unclear D gene. Germline CDR1 is DFQATT and CDR2 is SNEGSKA (reference sequence). This CDR3 has 13 residues. With 0 bases removed from V and 11 bases from J, the gap between germline ends came to 16 bases. CDR3 sequence reads: CSARDAPAYKQYF. CDR3 DNA sequence: TGCAGTGCTAGAGATGCCCCTGCCTACAAGCAGTACTTC.

This chain uses TRBV6-1 with TRBJ1-4; the match to TRBD1 covers 9 bases. The germline V gene has CDR1 MNHNS and CDR2 SASEGT. This CDR3 spans 17 amino acids. Trimming cost V 6 bases and J 7 bases; bases outside gene matches: 15. The CDR3 DNA reads as TGTGCCAGCAGGGATTCCTACAGGGGGCGCAGTAGTGAAAAACTGTTTTTT. Translation gives CASRDSYRGRSSEKLFF.

As concerns this clonotype: Given a much more abundant clone one base away, this may be a read error. The chain employs TRBV11-2 and TRBJ2-5; D possibly corresponds to TRBD2 (7 bases). This CDR3 is built from 16 residues. Germline V lookup: CDR1 SGHAT, CDR2 FQNNGV. The CDR3 coding sequence is TGTGTCAGCAGCTTAGGGGGGGGGGCAGGTTTAGAGACCCAGTACTTC. Translated, it gives CVSSLGGGAGLETQYF.

Notes on this clonotype: This may be a read error: a much more frequent sequence differs by one nucleotide. This chain joins TRBV6-1 and TRBJ1-5; D is perhaps TRBD1 (6 bases). CDR3 length: 15 amino acids. Per the germline V gene, CDR1 is MNHNS and CDR2 is SASEGT. V lost 7 bases and J lost 4, with 17 bases in between. The CDR3 reads CASNRNRVVNQPQHF. CDR3 in DNA: TGTGCCAGCAACAGGAACAGGGTCGTTAATCAGCCCCAGCATTTT.

This chain joins TRBV5-1 and TRBJ2-7; weak D call: TRBD2 (5 bases). The CDR3 spans 16 residues. In germline, CDR1 is SGHRS, CDR2 YFSETQ. The ends were cut back, 0 bases at V and 0 bases at J, with 13 bases in the middle. CDR3 sequence reads: CASSLVAHRPSYEQYF. CDR3 nucleotide sequence: TGCGCCAGCAGCTTGGTAGCGCACCGACCCTCCTACGAGCAGTACTTC. Full variable domain (missing parts from reference TRBV5-1 and TRBJ2-7): KAGVTQTPRYLIKTRGQQVTLSCSPISGHRSVSWYQQTPGQGLQFLFEYFSETQRNKGNFPGRFSGRQFSNSRSEMNVSTLELGDSALYLCASSLVAHRPSYEQYFGPGTRLTVT.

In this sample, this clonotype turned up many times. The V and J genes are TRBV7-9 and TRBJ1-2, with 8 bases identical to TRBD1. Germline-derived CDR1 and CDR2 are SEHNR and FQNEAQ (reference sequence). The CDR3 sequence is 15 residues long. V lost 4 bases, J lost 4 bases, and 8 bases stayed unmatched. CDR3: CASSSGQGGVYGYTF. The CDR3 DNA reads TGTGCCAGCAGCTCTGGACAGGGAGGTGTCTATGGCTACACCTTC. Drawing the rest from reference TRBV7-9 and TRBJ1-2, the complete variable domain is DTGVSQNPRHKITKRGQNVTFRCDPISEHNRLYWYRQTLGQGPEFLTYFQNEAQLEKSRLLSDRFSAERPKGSFSTLEIQRTEQGDSAMYLCASSSGQGGVYGYTFGSGTRLTVV.

The chain carries TRBV30 and TRBJ2-2, with D perhaps given as TRBD1 or TRBD2 (5 bases each). The CDR3 is 14 residues long. The germline V and J ends were trimmed by 1 base and 5 bases, with 11 bases remaining between them. Germline CDR1 reads GTSNPN; CDR2 reads SVGIG (reference sequence). CDR3 amino acids: CAWSGVRETGELFF. The CDR3 DNA reads TGTGCCTGGAGTGGCGTCAGGGAGACCGGGGAGCTGTTTTTT.

On this clonotype: A much larger clone lies one base from this, so it may be a read error. The chain couples TRBV6-5 to TRBJ1-5, with D unclear. Germline lookup yields CDR1 MNHEY and CDR2 SVGAGI. This CDR3 is built from 13 residues. With 4 bases removed from V and 5 bases from J, the gap between germline ends came to 9 bases. CDR3 nucleotide sequence: TGTGCCAGCAGTTTTTATGGCGATCAGCCCCAGCATTTT. Protein product: CASSFYGDQPQHF.